These 19 T cell receptor beta chains were sequenced from one sample in a study of CD8+CD57+ T cells in acquired aplastic anemia. Selection for sequencing was limited to patients who had shown CD8+CD57+ cell expansion by flow cytometry. Genomic DNA was employed as the template in profiling TCR beta VDJ and CDR3. TCRdb ran MiXCR on the reads and lists one entry per CDR3 protein. The repertoire holds about 290,000 distinct CDR3 sequences, with about 50% as singletons. Sequencing was performed on sorted CD4+, CD8+, or CD8+CD57+ T cells (not recorded which) from PBMCs. Source of these receptors: a human donor with aplastic anemia.

This clonotype showed up just once. This CDR3 is CASSDLASYEQYF. The CDR3, as DNA: TGTGCCAGCAGTGATCTGGCGTCGTACGAGCAGTACTTC. This sequence joins TRBV2 and TRBJ2-7, with D hard to call. The CDR3 runs 13 residues. The ends were cut back, 3 bases at V and 4 bases at J, with 10 bases in the middle. Germline assignment: CDR1 SNHLY and CDR2 FYNNEI. The whole variable domain, remainder taken from reference TRBV2 and TRBJ2-7, is EPEVTQTPSHQVTQMGQEVILRCVPISNHLYFYWYRQILGQKVEFLVSFYNNEISEKSEIFDDQFSVERPDGSNFTLKIRSTKLEDSAMYFCASSDLASYEQYFGPGTRLTVT.

This clonotype turned up a few times. A much larger clone lies one base from this, so it may be a read error. V usage is TRBV12-3 or TRBV12-4 and J usage is TRBJ2-2, with unresolved D. The CDR3 loop spans 12 amino acids. The V end was cut by 3 bases, the J end by 12 bases, with 11 bases between. CDR3 in amino acids: CASSFSQGQLFF. In DNA, the CDR3 is TGTGCCAGCAGTTTTTCCCAAGGGCAGCTGTTTTTT.

The chain is built from TRBV5-1 and TRBJ2-7; possible D gene TRBD2, 6 bases. The V and J ends lost 0 bases and 3 bases respectively, with 10 bases between them. CDR1 is SGHRS and CDR2 is YFSETQ in the germline V gene. This CDR3 is built from 14 residues. DNA of the CDR3: TGCGCCAGCAGCTTGGGGGACTGGAGCTACGAGCAGTACTTC. Amino acids: CASSLGDWSYEQYF.

At least ten counts were recorded for this clonotype. The V and J genes are TRBV7-2 and TRBJ2-7, with D possibly TRBD2 on 6 matching bases. Germline values: CDR1 SGHTA, CDR2 FQGNSA. This CDR3 has 15 amino acids. The V end was cut by 0 bases, the J end by 3 bases, with 12 bases between. The chain's CDR3 is CASSLASGSGYEQYF. The CDR3 coding sequence is TGTGCCAGCAGCTTAGCGAGCGGGTCTGGCTACGAGCAGTACTTC.

This clonotype has just a few counts. The J gene is TRBJ1-2, the V gene TRBV29-1, with a weak D call TRBD1 (5 bases). Trimming left V 8 bases short and J 2 bases short, with 21 bases between. The CDR3 has 15 residues. Germline V CDR1 and CDR2: SQVTM, ANQGSEA. CDR3 DNA: TGCAGCTCTAAGCAGCTGTGGGGGTCCAACTATGGCTACACCTTC. This gives the protein CSSKQLWGSNYGYTF. The variable domain in full, completed from reference TRBV29-1 and TRBJ1-2, reads SAVISQKPSRDICQRGTSLTIQCQVDSQVTMMFWYRQQPGQSLTLIATANQGSEATYESGFVIDKFPISRPNLTFSTLTVSNMSPEDSSIYLCSSKQLWGSNYGYTFGSGTRLTVV.

The genes are TRBV7-6 and TRBJ1-5; D possibly corresponds to TRBD1 (5 bases). Looked up from germline, CDR1 is SGHVS and CDR2 is FNYEAQ. There are 12 residues in the CDR3. Trimming removed 7 bases from V and 5 bases from J, with 9 bases in between. CDR3 in amino acids: CASKRGDQPQHF. In DNA, the CDR3 is TGTGCCAGCAAGAGGGGAGATCAGCCCCAGCATTTT.

The sample holds many counts of this clonotype. This chain uses TRBV7-9 with TRBJ2-1; TRBD2 matches at 7 bases. V shed 1 base, J shed 0 bases, and the junction held 3 bases outside the gene matches. The CDR3 contains 16 residues. Germline assignment: CDR1 SEHNR and CDR2 FQNEAQ (reference sequence). CDR3 bases: TGTGCCAGCAGCTTAGGATTAGCGGGCTCCTACAATGAGCAGTTCTTC. This encodes CASSLGLAGSYNEQFF.

A remark on this clonotype: With a much larger clone just one base away, this may be a read error. The V gene is TRBV5-5, the J gene TRBJ2-7, with TRBD1 identical over 9 bases. This CDR3 region has 14 residues. Losses at the gene ends were 6 bases for V and 6 bases for J; bases not matched to a gene: 10. The germline V gene has CDR1 SGHKS and CDR2 YYEKEE (reference sequence). CDR3 coding DNA: TGTGCCAGCAAATCGGACAGGGGTGTAGGCGAGCAGTACTTC. Residues: CASKSDRGVGEQYF.

This clonotype showed up many times. V is TRBV5-4 and J is TRBJ2-1; a weak D match, TRBD2 (5 bases). Looked up from germline, CDR1 is SGHNT and CDR2 is YYREEE (reference sequence). The CDR3 length is 14 residues. The ends were cut back, 4 bases at V and 8 bases at J, with 16 bases in the middle. In nucleotides, the CDR3 is TGTGCCAGCAGCCCTAGGACCCCCGGGGATGAGCAGTTCTTC. Translating gives CASSPRTPGDEQFF.

The rearrangement uses TRBV6-5 and TRBJ2-1, with TRBD1 as a possible D gene (5 bases). The germline CDR1 and CDR2 sequences are MNHEY and SVGAGI. The V end was cut by 7 bases, the J end by 8 bases, with 15 bases between. The CDR3 has 13 residues. The CDR3 spells CASNTGMVDEQFF. The CDR3 DNA is TGTGCCAGCAACACAGGTATGGTCGATGAGCAGTTCTTC.

The chain joins TRBV19 to TRBJ2-1; 11 nucleotides match TRBD2. The V and J ends lost 3 bases and 7 bases, in that order; junction bases with no gene match: 5. Germline assignment: CDR1 LNHDA and CDR2 SQIVND (reference sequence). The CDR3 is 15 residues long. CDR3 sequence (DNA): TGTGCCAGTAGTATTACTAGCGGGAGACGGAATGAGCAGTTCTTC. Amino acid sequence: CASSITSGRRNEQFF. Using reference TRBV19 and TRBJ2-1 for the parts outside the CDR3, the full variable domain is DGGITQSPKYLFRKEGQNVTLSCEQNLNHDAMYWYRQDPGQGLRLIYYSQIVNDFQKGDIAEGYSVSREKKESFPLTVTSAQKNPTAFYLCASSITSGRRNEQFFGPGTRLTVL.

On this clonotype: The missing conserved phenylalanine or tryptophan at the end of this CDR3 makes a read error likely. The limits of the CDR3 on the DNA are not certain, so only TCRdb's listed CDR3 is given. This chain joins TRBV20-1 and TRBJ1-2; the table's D call TRBD1 went unverified against the DNA. The CDR3 adds up to 15 amino acids, both ends counted. Germline V gene sequence: CDR1 DFQATT, CDR2 SNEGSKA (reference sequence). CDR3 amino acids: CSARAPGEVTMATQS.

CDR3 sequence: CSVEEGTSVRDEQYF. CDR3 coding DNA: TGCAGCGTTGAAGAGGGGACTAGCGTGAGGGACGAGCAGTACTTC. The V and J genes are TRBV29-1 and TRBJ2-7; 10 positions agree with TRBD2. The CDR3 totals 15 residues. Germline values: CDR1 SQVTM, CDR2 ANQGSEA. V gave up 0 bases and J gave up 5 bases; unmatched junction bases: 7.

V and J are TRBV18 and TRBJ1-5, with 8 bases lining up with TRBD1. V dropped 6 bases and J dropped 4; count of bases not matched to a gene: 8. Germline CDR1 is KGHSH and CDR2 is LQKENI. The CDR3 length is 15 residues. This chain's CDR3 is CASSPRTGPNQPQHF. In nucleotides, the CDR3 is TGTGCCAGCTCGCCTCGGACAGGGCCAAATCAGCCCCAGCATTTT.

This clonotype was seen only once. CDR3: CASSLALYEQYF. CDR3 in DNA: TGTGCCAGCAGCTTAGCCCTTTACGAGCAGTACTTC. This chain connects TRBV7-9 to TRBJ2-7; D is uncertain. This CDR3 has 12 residues. Germline CDR1 SEHNR, CDR2 FQNEAQ (reference sequence). V shed 0 bases and J shed 4 bases, with 4 bases lying between them.

This clonotype was detected only a few times. The V gene is TRBV2, the J gene TRBJ2-7; possibly TRBD1 or TRBD2 for D (5 bases each). From germline, CDR1 is SNHLY and CDR2 FYNNEI. Trimming took off 8 bases at V and 3 bases at J, with 20 bases between the two ends. The CDR3 spans 15 residues. This CDR3 is CASSWGGRENYEQYF. In DNA form, the CDR3 reads TGTGCCAGCTCATGGGGTGGCAGGGAGAACTACGAGCAGTACTTC.

The chain combines TRBV28 with TRBJ2-7; D not resolved. V lost 4 bases to trimming and J lost 7 bases, with 5 bases between them. This CDR3 has 10 amino acids. CDR1 is MDHEN, CDR2 SYDVKM, per germline. The CDR3 region has the DNA TGTGCCAGCAGTTCAAGGGAGCAGTACTTC. Protein sequence: CASSSREQYF.

Concerning this clonotype itself: The junction does not match germline at one end; this may be a read error. The chain joins TRBV7-2 to TRBJ1-2; 7 nucleotides align to TRBD1. The CDR3 loop spans 12 amino acids. Germline assignment: CDR1 SGHTA and CDR2 FQGNSA. Written as DNA, the CDR3 is TGTGCCAGCGGCTTACAGGGGATCGAGCAGTGCTTC. Translated: CASGLQGIEQCF. Supplemented by reference TRBV7-2 and TRBJ1-2, the full variable domain reads GAGVSQSPSNKVTEKGKDVELRCDPISGHTALYWYRQSLGQGLEFLIYFQGNSAPDKSGLPSDRFSAERTGGSVSTLTIQRTQQEDSAVYLCASGLQGIEQCFGSGTRLTVV.

This clonotype was seen just once. The rearrangement uses TRBV7-9 and TRBJ2-1; TRBD2 aligns across 10 bases. The J segment lost 2 bases and the V segment lost 5 bases, leaving 6 bases of the junction unmatched. The CDR3 is 16 residues long. The germline V gene encodes CDR1 SEHNR and CDR2 FQNEAQ (reference sequence). The CDR3 reads CASSQTLAGAYNEQFF. In DNA form, the CDR3 reads TGTGCCAGCAGCCAAACCCTAGCGGGAGCCTACAATGAGCAGTTCTTC.